Listed below are T cell receptor beta chains from one sample, sequenced in a study of blood T cell repertoires in COVID-19. This table comes from immunoSEQ multiplex PCR, and its TCRdb copy is limited to in-frame clones, with some not included. The table shows 190,000 or so clones, with roughly 87% occurring only once. Specimen: PBMCs or T cells enriched from blood (not recorded which). These receptors all come from a man younger than 35 with acute COVID-19. Both conserved end residues are part of each CDR3. The D gene is left open where the match is weak.

D	V	CDR3
TRBD2	TRBV28	CASSEGGETQYF
-	TRBV7-8	CASSPGGPIPTDTQYF
-	TRBV30	CAWSRLIGTEAFF
TRBD2	TRBV7-9	CASSPRAAWLAADGDTQYF
-	TRBV4-1	CASSQAGGIGAFF
TRBD1	TRBV7-9	CASSLSQGQKHYEQYF
-	TRBV9	CASSPSGKGSYEQYF
-	TRBV28	CASMDGQSPYGYTF
TRBD1	TRBV11-2	CASSQQGSQETQYF
-	TRBV28	CASSLLEVPSYEQYF
TRBD2	TRBV9	CASSEAGGDTQYF
TRBD2	TRBV28	CASSPRTSGLSYNEQFF
-	TRBV6-6	CASSYFQGRSGYTF
-	TRBV7-9	CASSPPSDEQFF
TRBD2	TRBV7-9	CASSLSAGGYTDTQYF
TRBD2	TRBV2	CASSFGTSGYLAQYF
TRBD1	TRBV7-2	CASSSMGQGAEEQYF
-	TRBV2	CASRRDSRYEQYF
-	TRBV30	CAWSRGRGRSPLHF
-	TRBV7-2	CASSSPFWLSGLPNTQYF
-	TRBV18	CASSPLGPNEKLFF
TRBD2	TRBV13	CASSFGRIQETQYF
TRBD2	TRBV5-4	CASTWAGGYNEQFF
TRBD1	TRBV10-3	CAIETDRGPYNEQFF
TRBD2	TRBV18	CASSPPVAGAHNEQFF
-	TRBV29-1	CSVEDSGPGAFF
-	TRBV5-6	CASSLYLSVFEPGDRKQFF
-	TRBV27	CASSSYREYEQYF
TRBD1	TRBV7-7	CASSLGQGSNEQFF
TRBD1	TRBV2	CASSPQGNAGELFF
TRBD1	TRBV29-1	CSADRGRDNEQFF
-	TRBV4-2	CASSRQAPPEQYF
-	TRBV6-4	CASAVQMNTEAFF
TRBD2	TRBV29-1	CSVRNPGLAGQETQYF
TRBD1	TRBV11-2	CASSIDRGEKLFF
-	TRBV11-3	CASSGQKNSNQPQHF
-	TRBV18	CASSPYPATSSYNEQFF
TRBD2	TRBV5-6	CASSSGRGYNEQFF
TRBD1	TRBV19	CASSIARSGQSQETQYF
TRBD1	TRBV5-4	CASSRSHGQAERNTIYF
-	TRBV28	CASSSPGGPEAFF
-	TRBV6-5	CASRPNSNQPQHF
TRBD1	TRBV29-1	CSVEDYSKPGGFDGYTF
-	TRBV5-6	CASSLRQLLYGYTF
-	TRBV10-3	CAISESSGTGYTF
TRBD2	TRBV2	CASSRAGRTYNEQFF
TRBD1	TRBV5-8	CASSVPPGQGRRYTF
-	TRBV28	CASSTHRVELEYGYTF
TRBD1	TRBV5-1	CASSFGTGDNEKLFF
TRBD2	TRBV19	CASTQGGTSGRNEQFF
-	TRBV10-3	CAISRSGVSGNTIYF
TRBD1	TRBV5-8	CASSPMRDREGDRTGELFF
-	TRBV12-3/TRBV12-4	CASSLLQDDEQYF
-	TRBV12-3/TRBV12-4	CASSFAGENTIYF
TRBD1	TRBV19	CASQGGATNEKLFF
-	TRBV7-9	CASSPGLAAGRAKNIQYF